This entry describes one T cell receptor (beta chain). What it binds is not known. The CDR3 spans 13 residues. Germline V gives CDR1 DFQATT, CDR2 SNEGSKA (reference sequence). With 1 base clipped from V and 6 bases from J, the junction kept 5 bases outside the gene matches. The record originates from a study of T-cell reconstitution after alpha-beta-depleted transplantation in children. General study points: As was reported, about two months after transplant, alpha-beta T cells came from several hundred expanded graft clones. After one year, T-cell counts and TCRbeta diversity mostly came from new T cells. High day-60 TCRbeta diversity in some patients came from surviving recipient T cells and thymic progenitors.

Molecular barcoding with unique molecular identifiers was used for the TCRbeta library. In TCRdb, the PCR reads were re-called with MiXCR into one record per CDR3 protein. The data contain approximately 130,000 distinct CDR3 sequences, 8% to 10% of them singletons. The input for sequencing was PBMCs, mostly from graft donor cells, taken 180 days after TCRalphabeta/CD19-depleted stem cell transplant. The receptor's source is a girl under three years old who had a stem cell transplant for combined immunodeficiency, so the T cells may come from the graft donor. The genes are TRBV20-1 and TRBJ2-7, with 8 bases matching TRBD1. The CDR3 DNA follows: TGCAGTGCTAGAGGGACAGGGTTTGGCGAGCAGTACTTC. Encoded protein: CSARGTGFGEQYF.